This T cell receptor (beta chain) is from a study of Tregs in tolerant kidney transplant recipients. V dropped 1 base and J dropped 4 bases, with 10 bases sitting between them. The germline gives CDR1 SSHAT, CDR2 FNYEAQ (reference sequence). The CDR3 runs 14 residues. Data came from immunoSEQ multiplex PCR; TCRdb stores just in-frame clones and leaves some out. Here the sample spans about 94,000 clones, roughly 93% being singletons. The material sequenced was CD4+ T cells from blood, taken before the transplant. This TCR came from a human donor who received a combined kidney and bone marrow transplant. V and J are TRBV7-7 and TRBJ2-5; a possible D gene is TRBD1 (5 bases). CDR3: CASSLVVGAETQYF. In nucleotides, the CDR3 is TGTGCCAGCAGCTTAGTGGTTGGGGCAGAGACCCAGTACTTC.